This record covers a single TCR beta chain. The table came from immunoSEQ multiplex PCR; TCRdb's copy has only in-frame clones and leaves some out. The table lists 250,000 to 400,000 clones, roughly 90% of them singletons. The data stem from a study of blood T cell repertoires in COVID-19. In the study overall: The United States, Italy and Spain provided the acute and convalescent COVID-19 samples.

It was during active infection that Seattle patients were enrolled and then longitudinally followed. CDR3 length: 14 amino acids. V trimming: 5 bases; J trimming: 4 bases; junction bases outside the gene matches: 5. Germline V CDR1 and CDR2: SGHAT, FQNNGV. The source material was peripheral blood. The chain has TRBV11-2 and TRBJ2-3, with 8 bases aligning to TRBD2. The clonotype originates from a woman aged 25 to 39 with COVID-19, enrolled during active disease. The CDR3 region has the DNA TGTGCCAGCAGCCCCGGGGGGGACGCAGATACGCAGTATTTT. Translating gives CASSPGGDADTQYF.